This note documents a single T cell receptor beta chain sequence. These data are taken from a study of blood T cell repertoires in COVID-19. The V segment lost 4 bases and the J segment 6 bases; nucleotides outside the gene matches: 16. The germline gives CDR1 SGHRS, CDR2 YFSETQ. The CDR3 sequence is 16 residues long. Sequencing was performed with immunoSEQ multiplex PCR; in TCRdb, only in-frame clones are kept and a portion is missing. The data contain approximately 52,000 clones, around 86% of them singletons. The TCR comes from a human donor in a cohort sampled during active COVID-19. Input material: peripheral blood. The V gene is TRBV5-1, the J gene TRBJ2-7; 7 bases are shared with TRBD1. CDR3: CASSPSPRGNWGEQYF. CDR3 DNA sequence: TGCGCCAGCAGCCCTTCCCCCAGGGGGAATTGGGGCGAGCAGTACTTC. Full variable domain (rest looked up from reference TRBV5-1 and TRBJ2-7): KAGVTQTPRYLIKTRGQQVTLSCSPISGHRSVSWYQQTPGQGLQFLFEYFSETQRNKGNFPGRFSGRQFSNSRSEMNVSTLELGDSALYLCASSPSPRGNWGEQYFGPGTRLTVT.